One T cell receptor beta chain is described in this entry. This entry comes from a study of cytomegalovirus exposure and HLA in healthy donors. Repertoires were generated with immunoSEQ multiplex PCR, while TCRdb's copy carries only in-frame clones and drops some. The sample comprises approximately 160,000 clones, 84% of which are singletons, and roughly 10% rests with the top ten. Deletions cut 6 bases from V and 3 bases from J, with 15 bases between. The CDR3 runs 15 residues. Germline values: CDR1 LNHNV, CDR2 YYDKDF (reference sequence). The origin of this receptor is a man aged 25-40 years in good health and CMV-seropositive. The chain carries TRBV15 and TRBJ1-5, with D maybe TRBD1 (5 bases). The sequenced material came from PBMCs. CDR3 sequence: CATSLDWGVNQPQHF. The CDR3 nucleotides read TGTGCCACCAGTCTTGATTGGGGGGTCAATCAGCCCCAGCATTTT.